This TCR beta chain was sequenced in a study of T cell responses to AZD1222 COVID-19 vaccine. Data came from immunoSEQ multiplex PCR; TCRdb stores just in-frame clones and leaves some out. The top ten hold 5% to 6% of the sample, which has approximately 100,000 clones, roughly 90% seen once. The trim removed 10 bases at V and 1 base at J, leaving 2 bases unmatched. There are 13 residues in the CDR3. The sequencing used peripheral blood, collected on day 0 of AZD1222 vaccination. This chain connects TRBV12-3 or TRBV12-4 to TRBJ2-2; 8 bases line up with TRBD2. This sequence originates from an adult in good health. CDR3 nucleotides: TGTGCCACCCGGGGGGGGAACACCGGGGAGCTGTTTTTT. Translation gives CATRGGNTGELFF.